This T cell receptor (beta chain) came from a study of T cell repertoires in cytomegalovirus infection. Background on the study: It was the public TCR beta signatures that indicated both CMV infection and matching HLA type.

The CDR3 extends over 13 amino acids. Germline V gives CDR1 MDHEN, CDR2 SYDVKM. Trimming removed 6 bases at V and 5 bases at J, with 11 bases between. TCRdb reanalysed the reads using MiXCR and keeps one entry per CDR3 protein. The table shows 400,000 or so distinct CDR3 sequences, with approximately 33% occurring only once. The sequencing sample was made of PBMCs. The rearrangement links TRBV28 to TRBJ1-5, with a weak D call TRBD1 (5 bases). The receptor was derived from a human donor in good health (CMV status not recorded). Some clones in this sample may be carry-over from other donors' samples. CDR3 residues: CASSPGPHQPQHF. The CDR3 bases are TGTGCCAGCAGCCCGGGACCACATCAGCCCCAGCATTTT.